The 16 T cell receptor beta chains given below trace back to one sample, sequenced in a study of radiation and T cells in renal cell carcinoma. The protocol was immunoSEQ multiplex PCR, while the TCRdb copy is restricted to in-frame clones and leaves out a portion. The repertoire has tens of thousands of clones, about 86% of them found once; the top ten carry 20% to 25%. Time point reported: blood 2 weeks post-SBRT. Sample treatment: 15 Gy SBRT to primary tumor, nephrectomy 4 weeks later. The sequencing used blood, collected from a patient whose treatment included radiotherapy and nephrectomy. All receptors derive from a woman in her forties or fifties with renal cell carcinoma.

V is TRBV4-3 and J is TRBJ2-7; TRBD2 matches at 8 bases. The germline V gene has CDR1 LGHNA and CDR2 YSLEER. This CDR3 has 16 amino acids. The V gene end was trimmed by 0 bases and the J gene end by 4 bases; junction bases not matched to a gene: 8. The CDR3 region is CASSQEEAGVTYEQYF. The CDR3 DNA follows: TGCGCCAGCAGCCAAGAAGAAGCGGGAGTTACGTACGAGCAGTACTTC.

The genes are TRBV6-5 and TRBJ2-7, with D possibly being TRBD1 (6 bases). The CDR3 is made up of 14 amino acids. From germline, CDR1 is MNHEY and CDR2 SVGAGI. With 2 bases removed from V and 0 bases from J, the gap between germline ends came to 8 bases. In nucleotides, the CDR3 is TGTGCCAGCAGTTACGAGGACAGCTCCTACGAGCAGTACTTC. It translates to CASSYEDSSYEQYF.

The gene calls are TRBV4-2 and TRBJ2-7; D is possibly TRBD2 (6 bases). V was cut by 0 bases and J by 5 bases, with 11 bases left in between. The germline CDR1 and CDR2 sequences are LGHNA and YNFKEQ. The CDR3 totals 14 residues. CDR3 residues: CASSQDRLGHEQYF. CDR3 nucleotide sequence: TGTGCCAGCAGCCAAGACCGACTAGGTCACGAGCAGTACTTC.

This clone came up a few times. The V gene is TRBV21-1, the J gene TRBJ2-7. TRBV21-1 is flagged as a pseudogene. This CDR3 contains 19 residues. CDR3: CASSKARQYSVGRTREQYF. The DNA of the CDR3 is TGTGCCAGCAGCAAAGCCCGCCAATACTCTGTCGGAAGGACGCGCGAGCAGTACTTC.

The gene calls are TRBV9 and TRBJ1-5, with D possibly being TRBD1 (5 bases). Germline V gene data show CDR1 as SGDLS and CDR2 as YYNGEE. The length of the CDR3 is 18 residues. Trimming left V 4 bases short and J 2 bases short, with 22 bases between. The DNA of the CDR3 is TGTGCCAGCAGCCCTGGGGCCTGGGCTGGTTCCGGCAATCAGCCCCAGCATTTT. Protein product: CASSPGAWAGSGNQPQHF.

This clone was observed once. This chain links TRBV4-3 with TRBJ2-2; a weak D match, TRBD2 (5 bases). Trimming removed 0 bases from V and 4 bases from J, with 12 bases in between. CDR3 size: 16 residues. Germline V gene lookup returns CDR1 LGHNA and CDR2 YSLEER. Here the CDR3 reads CASSQDRAGGTGELFF. The CDR3 DNA sequence: TGCGCCAGCAGCCAAGATAGGGCAGGAGGCACCGGGGAGCTGTTTTTT.

This clone is a singleton in its sample. This rearrangement joins TRBV15 to TRBJ2-7; D is unclear. V was pared by 0 bases and J by 4 bases, with 10 bases between. CDR1 is LNHNV, CDR2 YYDKDF, per germline (reference sequence). The CDR3 runs to 14 residues. The CDR3 sequence: CATSRDQGIYEQYF. The CDR3 DNA reads TGTGCCACCAGCAGAGATCAAGGGATTTACGAGCAGTACTTC.

This clone was picked up a small number of times. This sequence joins TRBV7-2 and TRBJ1-5; D unresolved. This CDR3 comprises 12 residues. V was cut by 5 bases and J by 9 bases, with 11 bases left in between. The germline V gene has CDR1 SGHTA and CDR2 FQGNSA. CDR3: CASSLGIPPQHF. CDR3 nucleotide sequence: TGTGCCAGCAGCCTCGGGATTCCGCCCCAGCATTTT.

This sequence joins TRBV6-6 and TRBJ2-5, with 11 nucleotides matching TRBD2. This CDR3 contains 15 residues. Trimming took 4 bases from V and 5 from J; bases not matched to a gene: 6. Germline values: CDR1 MNHNY, CDR2 SVGAGI (reference sequence). Written as DNA, the CDR3 is TGTGCCAGCAGTTCATTAGCGGGAGGGCAGGAGACCCAGTACTTC. The encoded protein is CASSSLAGGQETQYF.

This clone was found a few times. The chain carries TRBV6-5 and TRBJ1-1; tentatively, D is TRBD1 (6 bases). The CDR3 has 13 residues. The ends were cut back, 8 bases at V and 12 bases at J, with 22 bases in the middle. The germline V gene has CDR1 MNHEY and CDR2 SVGAGI. This chain's CDR3 is CASRNSGRGLPFF. The DNA for the CDR3 is TGTGCCAGCCGTAATTCGGGGAGGGGGTTACCTTTCTTT.

The gene calls are TRBV14 and TRBJ2-5; the match to TRBD1 covers 7 bases. This CDR3 has 15 residues. CDR1 SGHDN and CDR2 FVKESK come from the germline V gene. V was pared by 4 bases and J by 1 base, with 6 bases of the junction left unmatched. CDR3 DNA: TGTGCCAGCAGCCGACAACAGGGGCCCCAAGAGACCCAGTACTTC. Its protein is CASSRQQGPQETQYF.

The chain joins TRBV5-4 to TRBJ1-1, with D possibly matching TRBD1 (5 bases). CDR1 SGHNT and CDR2 YYREEE come from the germline V gene (reference sequence). V lost 6 bases, J lost 0 bases, and 12 bases lay in between. The CDR3 has 14 amino acids. For the CDR3, the DNA is TGTGCCAGCACTTTGGGACCTATGAACACTGAAGCTTTCTTT. Protein product: CASTLGPMNTEAFF.

V gene TRBV7-9 combines with J gene TRBJ2-3; 11 bases are a match to TRBD2. The CDR3 consists of 16 residues. Germline V gene data show CDR1 as SEHNR and CDR2 as FQNEAQ (reference sequence). Unmatched junction bases numbered 4, after V lost 5 bases and J lost 0 bases. The chain's CDR3 is CASSRGTSGSTDTQYF. The CDR3 DNA sequence: TGTGCCAGCAGCCGCGGGACTAGCGGCAGCACAGATACGCAGTATTTT.

This rearrangement joins TRBV29-1 to TRBJ1-1, with TRBD1 identical over 9 bases. The V and J ends lost 7 bases and 5 bases, in that order; junction bases with no gene match: 8. CDR3 length: 13 amino acids. The germline CDR1 and CDR2 sequences are SQVTM and ANQGSEA. The CDR3 bases are TGCAGCGGAGTCGGGACAGGGAGGACTGAAGCTTTCTTT. Its translation: CSGVGTGRTEAFF.

The chain employs TRBV9 and TRBJ1-6; D perhaps matches TRBD1 (6 bases). Trimming took off 3 bases at V and 9 bases at J, with 10 bases between the two ends. CDR1 and CDR2 from the germline V gene are SGDLS and YYNGEE. CDR3 length: 13 amino acids. Here the CDR3 reads CASSGQGSSPLHF. The CDR3 region has the DNA TGTGCCAGCAGCGGCCAGGGGAGTTCACCCCTCCACTTT.

The V gene is TRBV5-1, the J gene TRBJ1-5, with D hard to call. V lost 0 bases to trimming and J lost 0 bases, with 13 bases between them. The CDR3 contains 17 residues. Germline-derived CDR1 and CDR2 are SGHRS and YFSETQ. The CDR3 is CASSLGLRTNSNQPQHF. The DNA for the CDR3 is TGCGCCAGCAGCTTGGGACTGCGTACAAATAGCAATCAGCCCCAGCATTTT.